The 15 T cell receptor beta chains given below trace back to one sample, sequenced in a study of T cells in Graves' hyperthyroidism and ophthalmopathy. Amplified TCR beta CDR3 regions came from RNA transcripts. During a first-round RT-PCR of the TCR CDR3, the HTBI primer set was used. Using its own MiXCR run on the multiplex PCR reads, TCRdb lists one record per CDR3 protein. The sample shows about 600,000 distinct CDR3 sequences, 14% of them seen only once. The sample comprised blood. The receptors were sampled from a woman younger than 30 with Graves' ophthalmopathy.

This clonotype appeared many times. The CDR3 DNA sequence: TGTGCCAGCAGCTCAGGGCTTTCAGGGGCCAACGTCCTGACTTTC. The encoded protein is CASSSGLSGANVLTF. The J gene is TRBJ2-6, the V gene TRBV2, with D possibly being TRBD1 (5 bases). The CDR3 is 15 residues long. Germline-derived CDR1 and CDR2 are SNHLY and FYNNEI. V was cut by 6 bases and J by 4 bases, with 13 bases left in between. Supplemented by reference TRBV2 and TRBJ2-6, the full variable domain reads EPEVTQTPSHQVTQMGQEVILRCVPISNHLYFYWYRQILGQKVEFLVSFYNNEISEKSEIFDDQFSVERPDGSNFTLKIRSTKLEDSAMYFCASSSGLSGANVLTFGAGSRLTVL.

The V call is TRBV7-8, the J call TRBJ1-6, with a possible D match to TRBD1 (5 bases). The CDR3 runs to 16 residues. Germline V gene data show CDR1 as SGHVS and CDR2 as FQNEAQ. Between the trimmed V and J ends, which lost 8 bases and 0 bases, there was a span of 14 bases. DNA of the CDR3: TGTGCCAGCCGGGGCCCCAGGGTCTCCTATAATTCACCCCTCCACTTT. Translation gives CASRGPRVSYNSPLHF.

This clonotype has only a few counts. This chain connects TRBV24-1 to TRBJ2-3; the D call may be TRBD1 or TRBD2 (5 bases each). V lost 9 bases, J lost 2 bases, and 14 bases lay in between. The V gene's germline CDR1 is KGHDR and CDR2 SFDVKD. The CDR3 spans 14 residues. The CDR3 region is CATSGQGFTDTQYF. CDR3 DNA sequence: TGTGCCACCTCGGGGCAAGGTTTCACAGATACGCAGTATTTT.

In this sample, this clonotype turned up many times. The rearrangement uses TRBV3-1 and TRBJ2-1; D call uncertain. V was shortened by 3 bases and J by 7 bases, with 10 bases between the two germline ends. The CDR3 loop spans 13 amino acids. The germline CDR1 and CDR2 sequences are LGHDT and YNNKEL (reference sequence). The CDR3 sequence is CASSHLQSNEQFF. Here the CDR3 DNA reads TGTGCCAGCAGCCATTTACAGTCGAATGAGCAGTTCTTC.

CDR3 nucleotide sequence: TGTGCCAGCAGCGTAGAGGACTACCAGAACACCGGGGAGCTGTTTTTT. Translated, it gives CASSVEDYQNTGELFF. V usage is TRBV9 and J usage is TRBJ2-2; tentative D call: TRBD2 (6 bases). Trimming removed 0 bases at V and 1 base at J, with 10 bases between. Germline V gene data show CDR1 as SGDLS and CDR2 as YYNGEE. The CDR3 totals 16 residues.

This clonotype appeared once. This clone may be a read error of a much larger clone one base away. The conserved phenylalanine or tryptophan normally closing the CDR3 is absent here, so this likely arose from a read error. The V and J genes are TRBV5-1 and TRBJ1-1; tentative D call: TRBD1 (5 bases). Germline CDR1 reads SGHRS; CDR2 reads YFSETQ. V gave up 0 bases and J gave up 4 bases, with 16 bases separating them. The CDR3 extends over 16 amino acids. For the CDR3, the DNA is TGCGCCAGCAGCTTGGCGCAGGGAGGGTTGGGCACTGAAGCTTTCCTT. The encoded protein is CASSLAQGGLGTEAFL.

This clonotype was picked up a small number of times. One end of the junction is discordant with germline, which a read error may explain. CDR3 loop: CASSLSIGGETQYF. As DNA, the CDR3 is TGTGCTAGCAGCTTATCGATAGGCGGTGAGACCCAGTACTTC. V usage is TRBV7-7 and J usage is TRBJ2-5; D uncertain. CDR1 is SSHAT and CDR2 is FNYEAQ in the germline V gene (reference sequence). This CDR3 has 14 residues. Filled out from reference TRBV7-7 and TRBJ2-5, the complete variable domain reads GAGVSQSPRYKVTKRGQDVTLRCDPISSHATLYWYQQALGQGPEFLTYFNYEAQPDKSGLPSDRFSAERPEGSISTLTIQRTEQRDSAMYRCASSLSIGGETQYFGPGTRLLVL.

At least ten counts were recorded for this clonotype. The chain links TRBV3-1 to TRBJ1-2; 8 nucleotides match TRBD1. The V segment lost 1 base and the J segment 7 bases; nucleotides outside the gene matches: 5. CDR1 LGHDT and CDR2 YNNKEL come from the germline V gene (reference sequence). CDR3 length: 14 amino acids. The CDR3 nucleotides read TGTGCCAGCAGCCAAGTGGCAGGGGGCTCTGGCTACACCTTC. Its translation: CASSQVAGGSGYTF.

This clonotype was recorded many times. The chain has TRBV7-2 and TRBJ2-1; D might be TRBD2 (5 bases). The CDR3 sequence is 14 residues long. Deletions cut 3 bases from V and 8 bases from J, with 14 bases between. Germline-derived CDR1 and CDR2 are SGHTA and FQGNSA. The CDR3 loop is CASSLALAAYEQFF. CDR3 coding DNA: TGTGCCAGCAGCTTGGCCCTAGCAGCATATGAGCAGTTCTTC.

This clonotype has ten or more counts. The rearrangement uses TRBV10-3 and TRBJ1-4, with 8 bases aligning to TRBD1. CDR1 and CDR2 from the germline V gene are ENHRY and SYGVKD. The length of the CDR3 is 15 residues. V was pared by 3 bases and J by 3 bases, with 3 bases of the junction left unmatched. The CDR3 DNA is TGTGCCATCAGTGAAACAGGGGGAGCTAATGAAAAACTGTTTTTT. It codes for CAISETGGANEKLFF.

The sample holds many counts of this clonotype. The gene calls are TRBV24-1 and TRBJ1-2; a weak D match, TRBD1 (6 bases). CDR3 length: 15 amino acids. CDR1 is KGHDR, CDR2 SFDVKD, per germline. V shed 7 bases and J shed 1 base, with 15 bases lying between them. In DNA form, the CDR3 reads TGTGCCACCAGGGTGGTGGGGGCCAATAACTATGGCTACACCTTC. The encoded protein is CATRVVGANNYGYTF.

The chain employs TRBV7-9 and TRBJ2-2; 7 bases are shared with TRBD2. V lost 6 bases and J lost 2; bases outside the gene matches: 6. The CDR3 consists of 15 residues. Per the germline V gene, CDR1 is SEHNR and CDR2 is FQNEAQ (reference sequence). CDR3 sequence (DNA): TGTGCCAGCAGTCACTCGGGGGGAAACACCGGGGAGCTGTTTTTT. Translated, it gives CASSHSGGNTGELFF.

This clonotype was seen many times. This sequence joins TRBV2 and TRBJ2-1, with D possibly matching TRBD1 (5 bases). Trimming removed 7 bases at V and 3 bases at J, with 16 bases between. The CDR3 length is 15 residues. CDR1 is SNHLY, CDR2 FYNNEI, per germline. CDR3 loop: CASKGNPSSYNEQFF. CDR3 bases: TGTGCCAGCAAGGGGAATCCCTCCAGCTACAATGAGCAGTTCTTC.

A note on this clonotype: A read error may explain this, as a much larger clone is one base away. The rearrangement links TRBV6-2 or TRBV6-3 to TRBJ2-1, with unresolved D. Germline V gene data show CDR1 as MNHEY and CDR2 as SVGEGT. The CDR3 sequence is 15 residues long. V lost 5 bases and J lost 9, with 20 bases in between. The CDR3 bases are TGTGCCAGCAGTCCGACCAGCGTGAGCTACGGTGAGCAGTTCTTC. The encoded protein is CASSPTSVSYGEQFF.

CDR3 sequence reads: CATSGQGLDGYTF. The CDR3 DNA reads TGTGCCACCAGTGGACAGGGCTTAGATGGCTACACCTTC. The chain recombines TRBV24-1 with TRBJ1-2, with 7 nucleotides matching TRBD1. The CDR3 totals 13 residues. CDR1 is KGHDR, CDR2 SFDVKD, per germline. Unmatched junction bases numbered 5, after V lost 5 bases and J lost 6 bases.